This T cell receptor beta chain was profiled in a study of blood T cell repertoires in COVID-19. Study in general: The United States, Italy and Spain provided the acute and convalescent COVID-19 samples. T cells, B-cell-depleted T cells, or PBMCs supplied cDNA or gDNA.

As processed by the authors: Amplification from reference gene primers served as the basis for estimated nucleated cell counts. Sequencing used immunoSEQ multiplex PCR; TCRdb keeps in-frame clones, though not all of them. The V and J calls and the clone size are those of that table, but D and trimming were determined from the DNA. The sample includes about 180,000 clones, roughly nine tenths of them seen just once. CDR1 GTSNPN and CDR2 SVGIG come from the germline V gene (reference sequence). The CDR3 runs to 12 residues. Trimming took off 4 bases at V and 8 bases at J, with 9 bases between the two ends.

Input material: peripheral blood. The gene calls are TRBV30 and TRBJ1-6; D uncertain. The receptor was derived from a woman aged 25-40 years with active or convalescent COVID-19. Here the CDR3 DNA reads TGTGCCTGGACTAACCAGGATTCACCCCTCCACTTT. Translated, it gives CAWTNQDSPLHF.